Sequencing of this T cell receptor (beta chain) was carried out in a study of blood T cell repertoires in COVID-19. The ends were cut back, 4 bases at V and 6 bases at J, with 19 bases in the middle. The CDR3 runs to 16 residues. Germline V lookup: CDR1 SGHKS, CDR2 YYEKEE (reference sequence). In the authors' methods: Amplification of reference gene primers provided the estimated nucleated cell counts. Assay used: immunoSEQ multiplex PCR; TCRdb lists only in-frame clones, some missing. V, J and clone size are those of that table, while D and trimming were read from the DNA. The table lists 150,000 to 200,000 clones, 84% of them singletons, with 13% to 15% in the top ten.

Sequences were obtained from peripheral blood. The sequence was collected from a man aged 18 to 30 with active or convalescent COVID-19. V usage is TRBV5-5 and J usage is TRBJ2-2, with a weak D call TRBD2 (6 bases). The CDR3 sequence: CASSPSGASAAGELFF. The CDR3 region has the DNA TGTGCCAGCAGCCCTTCTGGGGCTAGCGCCGCCGGGGAGCTGTTTTTT.